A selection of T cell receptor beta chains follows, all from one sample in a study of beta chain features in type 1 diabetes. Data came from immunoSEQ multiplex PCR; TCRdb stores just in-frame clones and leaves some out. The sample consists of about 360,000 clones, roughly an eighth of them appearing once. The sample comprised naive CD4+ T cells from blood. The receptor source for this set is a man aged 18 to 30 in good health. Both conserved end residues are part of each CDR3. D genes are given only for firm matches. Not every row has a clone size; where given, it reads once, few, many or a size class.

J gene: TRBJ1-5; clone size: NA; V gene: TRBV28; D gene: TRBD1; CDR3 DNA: TGTGCCAGCAGTTCCGCCGGACAGGGAGATCAGCCCCAGCATTTT; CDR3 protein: CASSSAGQGDQPQHF
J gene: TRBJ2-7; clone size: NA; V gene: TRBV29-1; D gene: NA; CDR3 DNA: TGCAGCGTGCAGGGACTTAACTCCTACGAGCAGTACTTC; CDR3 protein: CSVQGLNSYEQYF
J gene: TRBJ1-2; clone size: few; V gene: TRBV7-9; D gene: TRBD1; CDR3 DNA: TGTGCCAGCAGCCCTGAACAGGGGCAGTATGGCTACACCTTC; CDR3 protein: CASSPEQGQYGYTF
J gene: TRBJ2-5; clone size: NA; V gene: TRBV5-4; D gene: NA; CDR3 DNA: TGTGCCAGCAGCATACAGGGCGGAGAGACCCAGTACTTC; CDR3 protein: CASSIQGGETQYF
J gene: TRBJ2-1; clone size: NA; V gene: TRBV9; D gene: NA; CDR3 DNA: TGTGCCAGCAGCGTAGGACAGAGGAATGAGCAGTTCTTC; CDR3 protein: CASSVGQRNEQFF
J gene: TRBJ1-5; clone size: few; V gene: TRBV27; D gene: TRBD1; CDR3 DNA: TGTGCCAGCAGCAAGGACAGGGATGGTGTCATGCCCCAGCATTTT; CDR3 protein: CASSKDRDGVMPQHF
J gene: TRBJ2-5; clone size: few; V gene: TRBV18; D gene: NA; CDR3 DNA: TGTGCCAGCTCACCAAATCTCATTGAGGGCGCCGGGTTTGAGACCCAGTACTTC; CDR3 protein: CASSPNLIEGAGFETQYF
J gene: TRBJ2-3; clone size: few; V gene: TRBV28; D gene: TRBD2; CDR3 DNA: TGTGCCAGCAGTTTGGAAGCGGGGGCGCAGTATTTT; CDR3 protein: CASSLEAGAQYF
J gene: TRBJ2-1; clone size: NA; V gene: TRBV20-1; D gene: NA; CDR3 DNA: TGCAGTGCCCTCTCCTACAATGAGCAGTTCTTC; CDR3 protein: CSALSYNEQFF
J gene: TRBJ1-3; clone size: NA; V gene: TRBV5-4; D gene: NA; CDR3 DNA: TGTGCCAGCAGTGACACGACTGGAAACACCATATATTTT; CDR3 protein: CASSDTTGNTIYF
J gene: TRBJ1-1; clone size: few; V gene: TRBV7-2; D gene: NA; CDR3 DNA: TGTGCCAGCAGCTTAGATAGGAACACTGAAGCTTTCTTT; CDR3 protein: CASSLDRNTEAFF
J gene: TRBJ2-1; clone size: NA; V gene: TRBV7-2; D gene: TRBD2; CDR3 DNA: TGTGCCAGCAGCCCCGGGAGGAGCTCCTACAATGAGCAGTTCTTC; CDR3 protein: CASSPGRSSYNEQFF
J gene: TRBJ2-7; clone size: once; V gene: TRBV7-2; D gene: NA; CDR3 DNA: TGTGCCAGCAGCTACAGGGTGGGCGACGAGCAGTACTTC; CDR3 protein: CASSYRVGDEQYF
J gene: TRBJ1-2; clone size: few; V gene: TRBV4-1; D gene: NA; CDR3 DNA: TGCGCCAGCAGCCAAGTAATCAGGCAGGGGAACTATGGCTACACCTTC; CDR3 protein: CASSQVIRQGNYGYTF
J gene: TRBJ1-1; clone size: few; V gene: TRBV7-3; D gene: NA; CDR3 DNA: TGTGCCAGCAGCCTGACACCGGGGACTGAAGCTTTCTTT; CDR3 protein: CASSLTPGTEAFF
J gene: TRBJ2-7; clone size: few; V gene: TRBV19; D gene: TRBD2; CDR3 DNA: TGTGCCAGTAGTTCAACCGGACTAGCGGGGTACGAGCAGTACTTC; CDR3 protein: CASSSTGLAGYEQYF
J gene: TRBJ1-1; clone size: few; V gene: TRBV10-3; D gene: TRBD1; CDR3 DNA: TGTGCCATCTTTCGACAGGGTGTTGAAGCTTTCTTT; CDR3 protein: CAIFRQGVEAFF
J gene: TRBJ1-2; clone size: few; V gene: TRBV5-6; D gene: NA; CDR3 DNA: TGTGCCAGCAGCATCGACAATTATGGCTACACCTTC; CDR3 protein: CASSIDNYGYTF
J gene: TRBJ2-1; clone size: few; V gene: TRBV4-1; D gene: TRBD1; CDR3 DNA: TGCGCCAGCAGCCAAGGTCGACAGGGGGGCTCCTACAATGAGCAGTTCTTC; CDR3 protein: CASSQGRQGGSYNEQFF
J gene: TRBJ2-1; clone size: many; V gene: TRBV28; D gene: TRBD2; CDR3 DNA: TGTGCCAGCAGTTCCCCCCAGCGGGAGGGCCGCAATGAGCAGTTCTTC; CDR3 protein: CASSSPQREGRNEQFF
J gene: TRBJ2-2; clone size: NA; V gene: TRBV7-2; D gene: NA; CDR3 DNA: TGTGCCAGCAGCTTAGTTCTCTACACCGGGGAGCTGTTTTTT; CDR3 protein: CASSLVLYTGELFF
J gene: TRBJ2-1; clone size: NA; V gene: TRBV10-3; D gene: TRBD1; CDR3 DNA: TGTGCCATCAGTGAGTCGAATCTGGGGACAGGGAGCTCCTACAATGAGCAGTTCTTC; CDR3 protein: CAISESNLGTGSSYNEQFF
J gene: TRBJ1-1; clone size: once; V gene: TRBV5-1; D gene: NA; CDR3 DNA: TGCGCCAGCAGCAGCGATGGACGGAGGGAATTTCGGAACACTGAAGCTTTCTTT; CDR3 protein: CASSSDGRREFRNTEAFF
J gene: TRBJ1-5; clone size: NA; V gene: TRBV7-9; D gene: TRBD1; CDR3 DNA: TGTGCCAGCAGCGTAACAGGGGAGGCCCAGCCCCAGCATTTT; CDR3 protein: CASSVTGEAQPQHF
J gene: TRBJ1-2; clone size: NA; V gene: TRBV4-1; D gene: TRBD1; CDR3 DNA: TGCGCCAGCAGCCGCCCGGGACAGGGGTATGGCTACACCTTC; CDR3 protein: CASSRPGQGYGYTF
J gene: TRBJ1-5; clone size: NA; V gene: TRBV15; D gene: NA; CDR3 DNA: TGTGCCACCAGCCCCTCTCGGGGTCAGCCCCAGCATTTT; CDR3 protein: CATSPSRGQPQHF
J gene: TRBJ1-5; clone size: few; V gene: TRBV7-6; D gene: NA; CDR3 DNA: TGTGCCAGCAGCTTAGCGCCGGGAGAGTCCTCGAAGAGGAATCAGCCCCAGCATTTT; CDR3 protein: CASSLAPGESSKRNQPQHF
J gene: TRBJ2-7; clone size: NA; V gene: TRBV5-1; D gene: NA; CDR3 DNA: TGCGCCAGCAGCTTGGCCGGGTGGGGGCTCGACTACGAGCAGTACTTC; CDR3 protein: CASSLAGWGLDYEQYF
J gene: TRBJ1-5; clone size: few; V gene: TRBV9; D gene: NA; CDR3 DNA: TGTGCCAGCAGCGTAGGCTCAGGGGGCAATCAGCCCCAGCATTTT; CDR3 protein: CASSVGSGGNQPQHF
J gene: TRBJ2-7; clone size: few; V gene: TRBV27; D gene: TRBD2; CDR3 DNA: TGTGCCAGCAGTTCACTAGCGGGAGGGCCTGGGGGTCTCTACGAGCAGTACTTC; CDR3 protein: CASSSLAGGPGGLYEQYF
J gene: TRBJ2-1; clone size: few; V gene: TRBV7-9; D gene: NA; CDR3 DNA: TGTGCCAGCAGCGGGCATGGGACTGGGTACAATGAGCAGTTCTTC; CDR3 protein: CASSGHGTGYNEQFF
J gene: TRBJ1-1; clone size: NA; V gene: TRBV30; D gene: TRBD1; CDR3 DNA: TGTGCCTGGAGTGACCGGGACAGGGCAAACACTGAAGCTTTCTTT; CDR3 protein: CAWSDRDRANTEAFF
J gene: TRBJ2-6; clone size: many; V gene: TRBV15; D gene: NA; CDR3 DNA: TGTGCCACCAGCAGGGCTTTTGGGGCCAACGTCCTGACTTTC; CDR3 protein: CATSRAFGANVLTF
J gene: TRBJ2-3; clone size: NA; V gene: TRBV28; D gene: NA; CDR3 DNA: TGTGCCAGCAGAGGACTCTTCACAGATACGCAGTATTTT; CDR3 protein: CASRGLFTDTQYF
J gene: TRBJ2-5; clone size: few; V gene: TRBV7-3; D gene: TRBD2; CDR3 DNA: TGTGCCAGCAGCCCCCACCAGCGGGGGGAGGCCCAGTACTTC; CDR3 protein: CASSPHQRGEAQYF
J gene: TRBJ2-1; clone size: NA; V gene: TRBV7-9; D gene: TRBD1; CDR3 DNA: TGTGCCAGCAGCTTGGGGACAGGGAGGAATGAGCAGTTCTTC; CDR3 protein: CASSLGTGRNEQFF
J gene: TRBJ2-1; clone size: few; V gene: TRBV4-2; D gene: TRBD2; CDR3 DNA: TGTGCCAGCAGCCAACTCGGACTAGCGGGAACCCATGAGCAGTTCTTC; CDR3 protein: CASSQLGLAGTHEQFF
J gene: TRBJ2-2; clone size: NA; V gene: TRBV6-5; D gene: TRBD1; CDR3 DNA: TGTGCCAGCAACCCGGGACAGGGGATAACCGGGGAGCTGTTTTTT; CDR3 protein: CASNPGQGITGELFF
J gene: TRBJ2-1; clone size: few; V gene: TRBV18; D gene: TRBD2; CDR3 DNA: TGTGCCAGCTCACCGTCAGCGGGAGGCTACAATGAGCAGTTCTTC; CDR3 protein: CASSPSAGGYNEQFF